The clone carrying this TCR beta chain was seen at least ten times. Its target is unknown. This sample stems from a study of T cells after yellow fever vaccination. Study results and limitations: Any FACS-sorted repertoire could hold abundant clonotypes that contaminate it from the bulk population. Clones that expanded after primary vaccination mostly reappeared after the booster (roughly 97% CD4, roughly 87% CD8).

TCRdb re-called the 5' RACE reads through MiXCR, storing one row per CDR3 protein. The sample yields roughly 330,000 distinct CDR3 sequences, 3.5% to 4.5% seen once. This TCR was recovered from a man between 18 and 29 years old who received the YFV17D yellow fever vaccine. This specimen was PBMCs, taken 5 days after the yellow fever booster vaccination.

The CDR3 nucleotides read TGTGCCAGCAGGACCCCCGGCGGGGGGGTGAATACGCAGTATTTT. Its protein is CASRTPGGGVNTQYF. V usage is TRBV12-3 or TRBV12-4 and J usage is TRBJ2-3, with 9 bases that match TRBD2. The CDR3 runs 15 residues. V trimming: 6 bases; J trimming: 7 bases; junction bases outside the gene matches: 11.